These 23 T cell receptor beta chains share one sample of origin, sequenced in a study of blood T cell repertoires in COVID-19. The table came from immunoSEQ multiplex PCR; TCRdb's copy has only in-frame clones and leaves some out. Found here are roughly 200,000 clones, roughly 85% of them singletons; the top ten hold over 2.5%. Material for sequencing was peripheral blood. These receptors were collected from a man in his 60s with acute or convalescent COVID-19.

The V gene is TRBV7-3, the J gene TRBJ2-2; 14 bases are shared with TRBD2. The CDR3 loop spans 16 amino acids. In germline, CDR1 is SGHTA, CDR2 FQGTGA. V was clipped by 6 bases and J by 6 bases; unmatched bases: 6. CDR3: CASRRGTSGSAGELFF. The CDR3 coding sequence is TGTGCCAGCAGGAGAGGGACTAGCGGGAGTGCCGGGGAGCTGTTTTTT.

V gene TRBV4-2 combines with J gene TRBJ2-3, with 11 bases fitting TRBD2. Germline CDR1 and CDR2: LGHNA and YNFKEQ. V lost 0 bases to trimming and J lost 7 bases; unmatched junction nucleotides: 9. The CDR3 totals 17 residues. CDR3 nucleotide sequence: TGTGCCAGCAGCCAAGATCGGGGACTAGCGGCGTCGAATACGCAGTATTTT. It specifies CASSQDRGLAASNTQYF.

V usage is TRBV5-6 and J usage is TRBJ1-2; 11 bases line up with TRBD1. This CDR3 is 13 amino acids long. The junction had 4 bases not matched to a gene; V was cut back by 4 bases and J by 8 bases. CDR1 and CDR2 (germline): SGHDT, YYEEEE. The CDR3 sequence is CASSMGQGDGYTF. For the CDR3, the DNA is TGTGCCAGCAGCATGGGACAGGGGGACGGCTACACCTTC.

The rearrangement uses TRBV28 and TRBJ2-1, with 7 bases lining up with TRBD1. The junction had 10 bases not matched to a gene; V was cut back by 7 bases and J by 4 bases. The CDR3 is made up of 15 amino acids. Germline assignment: CDR1 MDHEN and CDR2 SYDVKM. Here the CDR3 reads CASTFPGTAYNEQFF. CDR3 sequence (DNA): TGTGCCAGCACTTTCCCGGGGACAGCATACAATGAGCAGTTCTTC.

The rearrangement uses TRBV27 and TRBJ1-2; a weak D match, TRBD1 (5 bases). Looked up from germline, CDR1 is MNHEY and CDR2 is SMNVEV (reference sequence). CDR3 length equals 13 residues. Deletions cut 6 bases from V and 4 bases from J, with 12 bases between. CDR3 coding DNA: TGTGCCAGCAGGCCGACCAGGGCCTATGGCTACACCTTC. Translation gives CASRPTRAYGYTF.

The chain is built from TRBV5-3 and TRBJ2-7; 11 bases are a match to TRBD2. TRBV5-3 is reported as an ORF; its role is uncertain. The CDR3 consists of 21 residues. V shed 2 bases, J shed 2 bases, and the junction held 21 bases outside the gene matches. The CDR3 nucleotides are TGTGCCAGAAGCTTTCTGGGGGTCCTTATCCCCGGGACTAGCGGCGCCTACGAGCAGTACTTC. Protein sequence: CARSFLGVLIPGTSGAYEQYF.

This chain connects TRBV28 to TRBJ1-2; D is unclear. The V gene's germline CDR1 is MDHEN and CDR2 SYDVKM. The V end was cut by 3 bases, the J end by 8 bases, with 13 bases between. This CDR3 has 13 amino acids. DNA of the CDR3: TGTGCCAGCAGTTTGACTGCTCTAGTGGGCTACACCTTC. Its translation: CASSLTALVGYTF.

This clone was seen more than once but under ten times. CDR3 bases: TGTGCCAGTCGCCCTACACAGTCCCCGGAGCCCCAGCATTTT. The encoded protein is CASRPTQSPEPQHF. The V gene is TRBV19, the J gene TRBJ1-5; D is uncertain. CDR3 size: 14 residues. In germline, CDR1 is LNHDA, CDR2 SQIVND (reference sequence). V gave up 8 bases and J gave up 8 bases, with 19 bases separating them.

V and J are TRBV6-5 and TRBJ1-5; D is perhaps TRBD1 (5 bases). V lost 6 bases to trimming and J lost 9 bases, with 18 bases between them. CDR3 length: 14 amino acids. CDR1 and CDR2 (germline): MNHEY, SVGAGI. CDR3 protein: CASRRSGPGGPQHF. In DNA form, the CDR3 reads TGTGCCAGCAGACGCAGCGGGCCCGGGGGGCCCCAGCATTTT.

V gene TRBV3-1 (or the pseudogene TRBV3-2) combines with J gene TRBJ2-7; maybe TRBD1 (6 bases). The CDR3 totals 14 residues. The V gene lost 1 base and the J gene lost 2 bases, with 9 bases spanning the gap. Germline loops: CDR1 LGHDT, CDR2 YNNKEL (reference sequence). The CDR3 DNA is TGTGCCAGCAGCCAAGGGACAGCAACCTACGAGCAGTACTTC. It yields the protein CASSQGTATYEQYF.

As to this clone: An end of the junction differs from the germline gene, which may be a read error. This chain links TRBV7-7 with TRBJ2-3; TRBD1 is a possible D gene (6 bases). CDR1 SSHAT and CDR2 FNYEAQ come from the germline V gene (reference sequence). This CDR3 has 14 residues. CDR3 in DNA: TGTGCTAGCAGCTTATCAGGGGGCACAGATACGCAGTATTTT. Translating gives CASSLSGGTDTQYF. The complete variable domain, with remaining parts taken from reference TRBV7-7 and TRBJ2-3, reads GAGVSQSPRYKVTKRGQDVTLRCDPISSHATLYWYQQALGQGPEFLTYFNYEAQPDKSGLPSDRFSAERPEGSISTLTIQRTEQRDSAMYRCASSLSGGTDTQYFGPGTRLTVL.

V gene TRBV2 combines with J gene TRBJ2-1, with a tentative D call TRBD2 (6 bases). The V end lost 0 bases, the J end lost 0 bases, and 9 bases lay between the germline ends. Germline assignment: CDR1 SNHLY and CDR2 FYNNEI. The CDR3 is 16 amino acids. Here the CDR3 reads CASSEAGGTSYNEQFF. The DNA for the CDR3 is TGTGCCAGCAGTGAAGCAGGCGGGACCTCCTACAATGAGCAGTTCTTC.

The V call is TRBV19, the J call TRBJ2-7, with 14 bases aligning to TRBD2. Germline CDR1 reads LNHDA; CDR2 reads SQIVND (reference sequence). J gave up 7 bases and V 4 bases, and 6 bases lay outside the gene matches. This CDR3 has 15 residues. The CDR3 DNA reads as TGTGCCAGTAGTAAAGGACTAGCGGGAGGCGGTGAGCAGTACTTC. Encoded protein: CASSKGLAGGGEQYF.

The chain recombines TRBV28 with TRBJ2-7; 9 positions agree with TRBD2. The V gene end was trimmed by 5 bases and the J gene end by 1 base; junction bases not matched to a gene: 3. The CDR3 length is 14 residues. Looked up from germline, CDR1 is MDHEN and CDR2 is SYDVKM. The CDR3 DNA is TGTGCCAGCAGTCGTAGCGGGAGTTCCTACGAGCAGTACTTC. Translating gives CASSRSGSSYEQYF.

The V call is TRBV5-5, the J call TRBJ2-7; possible D gene TRBD1, 5 bases. This CDR3 is built from 14 residues. Trimming removed 0 bases from V and 7 bases from J, with 14 bases in between. Per germline, CDR1 SGHKS and CDR2 YYEKEE (reference sequence). CDR3 sequence reads: CASSLEGRAREQYF. In DNA, the CDR3 is TGTGCCAGCAGCTTGGAAGGCAGGGCTCGGGAGCAGTACTTC.

This clone was found a few times. V is TRBV7-9 and J is TRBJ2-2; 7 positions agree with TRBD2. Germline loops: CDR1 SEHNR, CDR2 FQNEAQ (reference sequence). The length of the CDR3 is 14 residues. J lost 5 bases, V lost 6 bases, and 6 bases had no gene match. The CDR3 sequence: CASSGGSRTGELFF. The CDR3 region has the DNA TGTGCCAGCAGTGGCGGGAGTCGGACCGGGGAGCTGTTTTTT.

This clone came up once. The V gene is TRBV5-1, the J gene TRBJ2-1; possibly TRBD2 for D (6 bases). CDR1 and CDR2 from the germline V gene are SGHRS and YFSETQ. The CDR3 runs to 14 residues. Trimming left V 7 bases short and J 7 bases short, with 18 bases between. The CDR3 is CASFIERRGNEQFF. The CDR3 bases are TGCGCCAGCTTCATCGAGCGGAGGGGAAATGAGCAGTTCTTC.

The rearrangement links TRBV7-9 to TRBJ2-7; 8 nucleotides line up with TRBD1. Germline lookup yields CDR1 SEHNR and CDR2 FQNEAQ (reference sequence). V dropped 5 bases and J dropped 0; count of bases not matched to a gene: 6. The CDR3 has 15 amino acids. DNA for the CDR3: TGTGCCAGCAGCACTTACAGGGGGATCTCCTACGAGCAGTACTTC. As protein: CASSTYRGISYEQYF.

This clone came up once. This chain uses TRBV6-5 with TRBJ2-2, with a weak D call TRBD2 (5 bases). Trimming took off 6 bases at V and 6 bases at J, with 14 bases between the two ends. This CDR3 is built from 14 residues. Germline CDR1 and CDR2: MNHEY and SVGAGI. The chain's CDR3 is CASRPRWESGELFF. The CDR3, as DNA: TGTGCCAGCAGGCCAAGGTGGGAGTCCGGGGAGCTGTTTTTT.

In DNA form, the CDR3 reads TGTGCCAGCAGCTTACAACAGGGCAATCAGCCCCAGCATTTT. Amino acids: CASSLQQGNQPQHF. This sequence joins TRBV11-2 and TRBJ1-5; D may be TRBD1 (5 bases). Trimming removed 2 bases from V and 2 bases from J, with 7 bases in between. The CDR3 has 14 amino acids. Germline assignment: CDR1 SGHAT and CDR2 FQNNGV.

This sequence joins TRBV5-8 and TRBJ2-1, with 10 bases matching TRBD2. V trimming: 5 bases; J trimming: 6 bases; junction bases outside the gene matches: 5. Germline V gives CDR1 SGHTS, CDR2 YDEGEE. The CDR3 extends over 14 amino acids. This CDR3 is CASSTSGRANEQFF. Written as DNA, the CDR3 is TGTGCCAGCAGTACAAGCGGGAGGGCCAATGAGCAGTTCTTC.

The J gene is TRBJ2-1, the V gene TRBV3-1 (or the pseudogene TRBV3-2); 8 bases agree with TRBD2. V was clipped by 3 bases and J by 8 bases; unmatched bases: 9. CDR1 is LGHDT, CDR2 YNNKEL, per germline (reference sequence). The CDR3 sequence is 15 residues long. DNA of the CDR3: TGTGCCAGCAGCCACTTCTGGCGGGAGGACGATGAGCAGTTCTTC. Protein sequence: CASSHFWREDDEQFF.

This chain connects TRBV5-1 to TRBJ2-5; 7 nucleotides match TRBD1. The length of the CDR3 is 14 residues. V gave up 4 bases and J gave up 2 bases; unmatched junction bases: 5. Germline V gene data show CDR1 as SGHRS and CDR2 as YFSETQ. CDR3: CASSIQGSQETQYF. The CDR3 DNA follows: TGCGCCAGCAGCATACAGGGGTCTCAAGAGACCCAGTACTTC. Full variable domain (remainder filled in from reference TRBV5-1 and TRBJ2-5): KAGVTQTPRYLIKTRGQQVTLSCSPISGHRSVSWYQQTPGQGLQFLFEYFSETQRNKGNFPGRFSGRQFSNSRSEMNVSTLELGDSALYLCASSIQGSQETQYFGPGTRLLVL.